A single sample gave rise to the 25 T cell receptor beta chains below, sequenced in a study of memory CD4+ T cells and cytomegalovirus serostatus (dated by TCRdb to the late 2010s). A FACSAria II was used to sort memory CD4+ T cells, defined as single viable CD3+CD4+CD8-CD45RO+ cells. The library was generated by the immunoSEQ multiplex PCR assay. TCRdb took over this immuneACCESS table, retaining in-frame rearrangements with V and J assigned. Such tables are incomplete; in checked studies, under half of the missing clones stem from an unresolved V gene, and the remainder is unexplained. For this sample there are about 54,000 clones; around 79% appear just once. The ten largest clones represent over 2% of the sample. The sequencing input was memory CD4+ T cells from blood. The receptors come from an adult in good health and CMV-seropositive.

The J gene is TRBJ2-1, the V gene TRBV29-1, with 7 bases matching TRBD1. The V and J ends lost 6 bases and 3 bases, in that order; junction bases with no gene match: 5. The length of the CDR3 is 13 residues. CDR1 is SQVTM, CDR2 ANQGSEA, per germline. The DNA for the CDR3 is TGCAGCGTGGGGCGGACAGGCTACAATGAGCAGTTCTTC. Encoded protein: CSVGRTGYNEQFF.

This chain connects TRBV5-4 to TRBJ1-2; D ambiguous. From germline, CDR1 is SGHNT and CDR2 YYREEE (reference sequence). The V end lost 0 bases, the J end lost 7 bases, and 16 bases lay between the germline ends. CDR3 length equals 15 residues. The DNA for the CDR3 is TGTGCCAGCAGCTTGGGGGAGGTCCTGCACCCTGGCTACACCTTC. It translates to CASSLGEVLHPGYTF.

The V call is TRBV27, the J call TRBJ2-3; no definite D call. V lost 3 bases to trimming and J lost 6 bases, with 10 bases between them. CDR1 is MNHEY, CDR2 SMNVEV, per germline (reference sequence). The CDR3 is made up of 13 amino acids. CDR3 nucleotide sequence: TGTGCCAGCAGTTTCACATGGGCGGATACGCAGTATTTT. Protein: CASSFTWADTQYF.

The chain is built from TRBV7-2 and TRBJ1-2; 10 nucleotides match TRBD1. This CDR3 has 13 residues. Germline V CDR1 and CDR2: SGHTA, FQGNSA. Trimming at V came to 4 bases and at J to 8 bases, leaving 4 bases not matched to a gene. The CDR3 protein is CASSSRDRGGYTF. CDR3 coding DNA: TGTGCCAGCAGCTCACGGGACAGGGGCGGCTACACCTTC.

V gene TRBV11-3 combines with J gene TRBJ2-2, with a possible D match to TRBD1 (5 bases). Germline-derived CDR1 and CDR2 are SGHNT and YENEEA. CDR3 length: 16 residues. The ends were cut back, 5 bases at V and 0 bases at J, with 13 bases in the middle. As DNA, the CDR3 is TGTGCCAGCAGCCCAGTAAGGGGTCCGAACACCGGGGAGCTGTTTTTT. Its translation is CASSPVRGPNTGELFF.

This clone came up a few times. The rearrangement uses TRBV30 and TRBJ1-5; D is undetermined. CDR3 length equals 15 residues. Trimming stripped 0 bases from V and 4 bases from J, with 13 bases between. The germline V gene has CDR1 GTSNPN and CDR2 SVGIG (reference sequence). The CDR3 region has the DNA TGTGCCTGGAGTGTCCTTGGCCTGAATAATCAGCCCCAGCATTTT. Translation gives CAWSVLGLNNQPQHF.

The rearrangement links TRBV5-4 to TRBJ2-4; 7 positions match TRBD2. The trim removed 2 bases at V and 2 bases at J, leaving 7 bases unmatched. Germline CDR1 and CDR2: SGHNT and YYREEE (reference sequence). There are 16 residues in the CDR3. CDR3 sequence reads: CASSFGGGDPKNIQYF. The CDR3, as DNA: TGTGCCAGCAGCTTTGGGGGAGGGGATCCCAAAAACATTCAGTACTTC.

In this sample, this clone is medium-sized. The V and J genes are TRBV30 and TRBJ1-1, with D unresolved. The CDR3 runs to 12 residues. V lost 0 bases to trimming and J lost 7 bases, with 9 bases between them. Germline-derived CDR1 and CDR2 are GTSNPN and SVGIG (reference sequence). CDR3 nucleotides: TGTGCCTGGAGTGTGGATCCAAGTGAAGCTTTCTTT. It yields the protein CAWSVDPSEAFF.

This clone came up a few times. V and J are TRBV11-2 and TRBJ2-3; the match to TRBD2 covers 10 bases. The CDR3 spans 15 residues. After removal of 5 bases from V and 1 base from J, the junction contained 3 bases not matched to a gene. CDR1 is SGHAT and CDR2 is FQNNGV in the germline V gene. CDR3 residues: CASSPLAGGTDTQYF. In nucleotides, the CDR3 is TGTGCCAGCAGCCCGCTAGCGGGAGGCACAGATACGCAGTATTTT.

This clone has just a few counts. The chain carries TRBV30 and TRBJ1-1; D unresolved. Trimming removed 3 bases from V and 0 bases from J, with 11 bases in between. The length of the CDR3 is 14 residues. Germline V lookup: CDR1 GTSNPN, CDR2 SVGIG (reference sequence). As DNA, the CDR3 is TGTGCCTGGAGGCCCCCCCATGTGAACACTGAAGCTTTCTTT. This codes for CAWRPPHVNTEAFF.

This chain links TRBV7-2 with TRBJ2-1; 14 positions agree with TRBD2. The CDR3 extends over 14 amino acids. V shed 8 bases, J shed 8 bases, and the junction held 5 bases outside the gene matches. Germline V gene data show CDR1 as SGHTA and CDR2 as FQGNSA. The CDR3 nucleotides read TGTGCCAGCGGGGGACTAGCGGGAGTGTATGAGCAGTTCTTC. Its protein is CASGGLAGVYEQFF.

This chain links TRBV5-4 with TRBJ2-3, with TRBD1 matching 7 bases. Germline V gene sequence: CDR1 SGHNT, CDR2 YYREEE (reference sequence). After removal of 1 base from V and 5 bases from J, the junction contained 4 bases not matched to a gene. This CDR3 spans 14 amino acids. CDR3 DNA: TGTGCCAGCAGCTTGAAACAGGGGAAAGATACGCAGTATTTT. Residues: CASSLKQGKDTQYF.

The chain uses TRBV2 and TRBJ2-7; D may be TRBD1 (6 bases). Germline-derived CDR1 and CDR2 are SNHLY and FYNNEI. V lost 0 bases and J lost 10, with 25 bases in between. The length of the CDR3 is 17 residues. CDR3 coding DNA: TGTGCCAGCAGTGAAGCACCATACCGTACAGGGCAATCGTATCAGTACTTC. Translated, it gives CASSEAPYRTGQSYQYF.

This sequence joins TRBV7-9 and TRBJ1-1; D perhaps matches TRBD1 (5 bases). CDR3 length: 19 residues. V lost 2 bases and J lost 2, with 24 bases in between. Germline CDR1 reads SEHNR; CDR2 reads FQNEAQ (reference sequence). In nucleotides, the CDR3 is TGTGCCAGCAGCTTAAAAGGGGCACTGAACACACGGGGTAACACTGAAGCTTTCTTT. Its protein product is CASSLKGALNTRGNTEAFF.

The chain carries TRBV30 and TRBJ1-6; possible D gene TRBD1, 5 bases. The CDR3 is 13 residues long. Germline CDR1 GTSNPN, CDR2 SVGIG (reference sequence). With 3 bases removed from V and 6 bases from J, the gap between germline ends came to 9 bases. CDR3 region: CAWSHQGNSPLHF. CDR3 bases: TGTGCCTGGAGCCATCAGGGTAATTCACCCCTCCACTTT.

This clone occurred a few times. The chain employs TRBV11-2 and TRBJ1-3; 7 positions match TRBD1. V trimming: 2 bases; J trimming: 4 bases; junction bases outside the gene matches: 11. The V gene's germline CDR1 is SGHAT and CDR2 FQNNGV. This CDR3 comprises 17 residues. CDR3 sequence reads: CASSLSRWTGGGNTIYF. For the CDR3, the DNA is TGTGCCAGCAGCTTATCCAGATGGACAGGTGGAGGAAACACCATATATTTT. Full variable domain (missing parts from reference TRBV11-2 and TRBJ1-3): EAGVAQSPRYKIIEKRQSVAFWCNPISGHATLYWYQQILGQGPKLLIQFQNNGVVDDSQLPKDRFSAERLKGVDSTLKIQPAKLEDSAVYLCASSLSRWTGGGNTIYFGEGSWLTVV.

On this clone itself: The germline gene is not matched at one end of the junction; a read error may be the cause. This chain connects TRBV7-3 to TRBJ2-3, with D perhaps TRBD2 (7 bases). This CDR3 contains 15 residues. From germline, CDR1 is SGHTA and CDR2 FQGTGA. CDR3 sequence reads: CASSPQGGGTDTQYF. CDR3 sequence (DNA): TGTGCCAGCAGCCCCCAGGGCGGGGGCACGGATACGCAGTATTTT.

The chain carries TRBV19 and TRBJ1-3, with D tentatively TRBD1 (5 bases). The V and J ends lost 7 bases and 0 bases respectively, with 10 bases between them. Per the germline V gene, CDR1 is LNHDA and CDR2 is SQIVND (reference sequence). This CDR3 comprises 14 residues. This chain's CDR3 is CASTAGLSGNTIYF. The CDR3 DNA is TGTGCCAGTACTGCGGGACTCTCTGGAAACACCATATATTTT.

This clone has a handful of counts. The chain carries TRBV5-4 and TRBJ2-3, with TRBD2 identical over 10 bases. The V gene's germline CDR1 is SGHNT and CDR2 YYREEE (reference sequence). J was trimmed by 4 bases and V by 3 bases; bases with no gene match: 5. The CDR3 is made up of 15 amino acids. This CDR3 reads CASSSASGRSDTQYF. Written as DNA, the CDR3 is TGTGCCAGCAGCTCGGCTAGCGGGAGATCAGATACGCAGTATTTT.

This clone has more than one count but fewer than ten. V is TRBV10-3 and J is TRBJ1-1, with 8 bases that match TRBD1. The CDR3 extends over 14 amino acids. Trimming cost V 5 bases and J 4 bases; bases outside gene matches: 6. Germline lookup yields CDR1 ENHRY and CDR2 SYGVKD. The CDR3 here is CAISRQGSGTEAFF. CDR3 DNA: TGTGCCATCAGTAGACAGGGGAGCGGCACTGAAGCTTTCTTT.

This clone was detected only a few times. This sequence joins TRBV30 and TRBJ2-7; possibly TRBD1 or TRBD2 for D (5 bases each). The CDR3 runs to 13 residues. Germline V gene lookup returns CDR1 GTSNPN and CDR2 SVGIG (reference sequence). V lost 3 bases, J lost 2 bases, and 11 bases lay in between. CDR3 protein: CAWRGTAAYEQYF. CDR3 DNA: TGTGCCTGGAGAGGGACCGCCGCCTACGAGCAGTACTTC.

This clone was counted a few times. This chain links TRBV7-9 with TRBJ2-7; 11 bases are a match to TRBD1. From germline, CDR1 is SEHNR and CDR2 FQNEAQ (reference sequence). V gave up 1 base and J gave up 3 bases; unmatched junction bases: 11. The CDR3 has 18 residues. The CDR3 loop is CASSLGGFTGTGGYEQYV. CDR3 nucleotide sequence: TGTGCCAGCAGCTTAGGTGGGTTCACCGGGACAGGGGGCTACGAGCAGTACGTC.

This clone turned up a few times. This sample also contains other DNA sequences that code for the same CDR3. This rearrangement joins TRBV18 to TRBJ1-4, with TRBD1 matching over 8 bases. Unmatched junction bases numbered 3, after V lost 3 bases and J lost 3 bases. The CDR3 contains 15 residues. Germline-derived CDR1 and CDR2 are KGHSH and LQKENI. The CDR3 loop reads CASSPPGQANEKLFF. CDR3 nucleotides: TGTGCCAGCTCACCCCCGGGACAGGCTAATGAAAAACTGTTTTTT.

This clone appeared a single time. This chain uses TRBV30 with TRBJ2-1; maybe TRBD2 (5 bases). Germline V lookup: CDR1 GTSNPN, CDR2 SVGIG (reference sequence). V lost 0 bases and J 4 bases, leaving 7 bases between the germline ends. CDR3 length: 13 residues. The CDR3 coding sequence is TGTGCCTGGAGTGTGGGAGATTACAATGAGCAGTTCTTC. Translated: CAWSVGDYNEQFF.

The rearrangement links TRBV5-1 to TRBJ2-1; 8 nucleotides line up with TRBD2. This CDR3 has 14 amino acids. V dropped 4 bases and J dropped 4; count of bases not matched to a gene: 4. Germline V gives CDR1 SGHRS, CDR2 YFSETQ. The CDR3 sequence: CASSQGLEYNEQFF. DNA for the CDR3: TGCGCCAGCAGCCAGGGACTAGAGTACAATGAGCAGTTCTTC. The full variable domain, in which reference TRBV5-1 and TRBJ2-1 provide the parts outside the CDR3, is KAGVTQTPRYLIKTRGQQVTLSCSPISGHRSVSWYQQTPGQGLQFLFEYFSETQRNKGNFPGRFSGRQFSNSRSEMNVSTLELGDSALYLCASSQGLEYNEQFFGPGTRLTVL.